This passage covers 13 T cell receptor beta chains from one sample sequenced in a study of brain metastases from non-small cell lung cancer. TCRdb's copy holds only in-frame clones and misses some; the assay was immunoSEQ multiplex PCR. The table lists 3,500 to 5,500 clones, approximately 80% of them singletons. Sequencing was done on a sample of primary lung tumor tissue. Receptor source: a donor over 35 with non-small cell lung cancer.

This chain connects TRBV28 to TRBJ1-4; D ambiguous. V was pared by 2 bases and J by 10 bases, with 5 bases between. This CDR3 spans 11 amino acids. Germline V gives CDR1 MDHEN, CDR2 SYDVKM. The chain's CDR3 is CASSLLGKLFF. Here the CDR3 DNA reads TGTGCCAGCAGTTTACTGGGAAAACTGTTTTTT.

The chain employs TRBV10-1 and TRBJ2-7; TRBD1 matches at 8 bases. CDR1 and CDR2 (germline): WNHNN, SYGVQD (reference sequence). Germline trimming cut 11 bases from V and 3 bases from J; bases unmatched to any gene: 12. The CDR3 totals 14 residues. In DNA, the CDR3 is TGCGCCGGACAGGGTTCCCTTTCCCTCTACGAGCAGTACGTC. It specifies CAGQGSLSLYEQYV.

The count of this clone is one. The rearrangement links TRBV4-2 to TRBJ2-1; possible D gene TRBD2, 6 bases. The CDR3 sequence is 13 residues long. Trimming cost V 0 bases and J 13 bases, with 13 bases left between them. The V gene's germline CDR1 is LGHNA and CDR2 YNFKEQ. Written as DNA, the CDR3 is TGTGCCAGCAGCCAAGATGGAAGGGGAGGCCAGTTCTTC. Translated: CASSQDGRGGQFF.

The chain carries TRBV7-2 and TRBJ1-1; tentatively, D is TRBD1 (5 bases). The germline gives CDR1 SGHTA, CDR2 FQGNSA. CDR3 size: 17 residues. Trimming cost V 3 bases and J 0 bases, with 17 bases left between them. CDR3 in DNA: TGTGCCAGCAGCTTGTGGGGGGAGAAGAGAATGAACACTGAAGCTTTCTTT. Translating gives CASSLWGEKRMNTEAFF. The full variable domain, completed using reference TRBV7-2 and TRBJ1-1, is GAGVSQSPSNKVTEKGKDVELRCDPISGHTALYWYRQSLGQGLEFLIYFQGNSAPDKSGLPSDRFSAERTGGSVSTLTIQRTQQEDSAVYLCASSLWGEKRMNTEAFFGQGTRLTVV.

This sequence joins TRBV16 and TRBJ1-5, with D unclear. CDR3 size: 13 residues. Germline loops: CDR1 KGHSY, CDR2 FQNENV. V shed 4 bases and J shed 5 bases, with 9 bases lying between them. This CDR3 is CASSPLRDQPQHF. The CDR3 DNA reads as TGTGCCAGCAGCCCTCTGAGGGATCAGCCCCAGCATTTT. The full variable domain, its missing parts supplied by reference TRBV16 and TRBJ1-5, is GEEVAQTPKHLVRGEGQKAKLYCAPIKGHSYVFWYQQVLKNEFKFLISFQNENVFDETGMPKERFSAKCLPNSPCSLEIQATKLEDSAVYFCASSPLRDQPQHFGDGTRLSIL.

The chain joins TRBV6-5 to TRBJ2-5, with TRBD2 matching over 7 bases. V lost 2 bases and J lost 5; bases outside the gene matches: 5. The CDR3 runs to 14 residues. The germline V gene encodes CDR1 MNHEY and CDR2 SVGAGI. For the CDR3, the DNA is TGTGCCAGCAGTTACGGCCAGGGAGGGGAGACCCAGTACTTC. Protein sequence: CASSYGQGGETQYF.

This clone was counted once. The V call is TRBV7-3, the J call TRBJ1-3; maybe TRBD1 (5 bases). The CDR3 has 16 residues. Germline values: CDR1 SGHTA, CDR2 FQGTGA. V was clipped by 5 bases and J by 0 bases, with 14 bases between them. For the CDR3, the DNA is TGTGCCAGCAGCGATACGAGGGGATACTCTGGAAACACCATATATTTT. Translated, it gives CASSDTRGYSGNTIYF.

This clone has more than one count but fewer than ten. The chain recombines TRBV6-2 or TRBV6-3 with TRBJ1-5; D uncertain. The CDR3 runs 14 residues. With 3 bases removed from V and 0 bases from J, the gap between germline ends came to 6 bases. Germline V gene sequence: CDR1 MNHEY, CDR2 SVGEGT. CDR3 DNA: TGTGCCAGCAGTTATCTGAATAGCAATCAGCCCCAGCATTTT. Its translation: CASSYLNSNQPQHF.

J is TRBJ1-1 and V is TRBV5-1, with 7 bases identical to TRBD1. This CDR3 region has 15 residues. V was clipped by 4 bases and J by 3 bases; unmatched bases: 9. Germline assignment: CDR1 SGHRS and CDR2 YFSETQ. The CDR3, as DNA: TGCGCCAGCAGCCCGTGGGACAGAAAAGACACTGAAGCTTTCTTT. It specifies CASSPWDRKDTEAFF.

Only a few counts were recorded for this clone. V usage is TRBV6-4 and J usage is TRBJ1-1, with D unclear. V lost 11 bases and J 9 bases, leaving 22 bases between the germline ends. Germline CDR1 is MRHNA and CDR2 is SNTAGT. CDR3 length: 13 amino acids. This chain's CDR3 is CAAGVSRIRKAFF. The DNA for the CDR3 is TGTGCCGCAGGAGTATCAAGGATTCGCAAAGCTTTCTTT.

The chain recombines TRBV29-1 with TRBJ1-2; TRBD1 aligns across 7 bases. This CDR3 contains 15 residues. Trimming removed 0 bases from V and 2 bases from J; junction bases left unmatched: 6. The germline gives CDR1 SQVTM, CDR2 ANQGSEA. CDR3 loop: CSVEERTGTNYGYTF. The CDR3 DNA sequence: TGCAGCGTTGAAGAGCGGACAGGAACAAACTATGGCTACACCTTC.

The V call is TRBV3-1 (or the pseudogene TRBV3-2), the J call TRBJ1-6, with D possibly TRBD1 on 5 matching bases. Trimming took off 4 bases at V and 13 bases at J, with 11 bases between the two ends. The germline V gene has CDR1 LGHDT and CDR2 YNNKEL (reference sequence). This CDR3 region has 12 residues. The CDR3 sequence: CASSLWGVPLHF. The DNA for the CDR3 is TGTGCCAGCAGCCTATGGGGGGTCCCCCTCCACTTT.

V and J are TRBV9 and TRBJ2-3, with TRBD1 matching over 9 bases. This CDR3 contains 16 residues. Germline CDR1 reads SGDLS; CDR2 reads YYNGEE. V was pared by 3 bases and J by 2 bases, with 7 bases of the junction left unmatched. DNA for the CDR3: TGTGCCAGCAGCGCCCGACAGGGGGGGCACACAGATACGCAGTATTTT. Protein: CASSARQGGHTDTQYF.